The rows below give T cell receptor beta chains drawn from one sample of a study of cytomegalovirus exposure and HLA in healthy donors. Generated by immunoSEQ multiplex PCR, the TCRdb table keeps only in-frame clones and is missing some. The table includes approximately 130,000 clones, around four fifths detected once. Material for sequencing was PBMCs. All receptors come from a man aged 40-49 years in good health and CMV-seronegative. The CDR3 runs from the conserved cysteine through the conserved F or W. Each record gives: V gene, J gene, clone size, D gene, CDR3 DNA, CDR3 protein. D genes are given only for firm matches. Clone size is given for some rows only: seen once, a few or many times, or a class if the clone is expanded.

TRBV21-1	TRBJ2-7	NA	NA	TGTGCCAGCAGGTACAGGGTTGGAAGCTCCTACGAGCAGTACTTC	CASRYRVGSSYEQYF
TRBV27	TRBJ2-7	NA	NA	TGTGCCAGCAGTCCCAACCTGGGCGGGCTCTCCTACGAGCAGTACTTC	CASSPNLGGLSYEQYF
TRBV7-3	TRBJ2-7	NA	NA	TGTGCCAGCAGCCCACCAGACTCCTACGAGCAGTACTTC	CASSPPDSYEQYF
TRBV28	TRBJ1-5	NA	NA	TGTGCCAGCAGTTTATATCCCGGTAGAAGTGATCAGCCCCAGCATTTT	CASSLYPGRSDQPQHF
TRBV7-2	TRBJ2-7	NA	TRBD2	TGTGCCAGCAGCTTAGATCTGGGACTAGTTTACGAGCAGTACTTC	CASSLDLGLVYEQYF
TRBV19	TRBJ1-2	NA	NA	TGTGCCAGTAGTATATTTACTGATAACTATGGCTACACCTTC	CASSIFTDNYGYTF
TRBV27	TRBJ2-1	NA	NA	TGTGCCAGCAGTTCCGGACAAAACCCCTACAATGAGCAGTTCTTC	CASSSGQNPYNEQFF
TRBV7-2	TRBJ2-1	once	TRBD1	TGTGCCAGCAGCGGGCCCGGGACAGGGCTTGTCTACGGCAATGAGCAGTTCTTC	CASSGPGTGLVYGNEQFF
TRBV28	TRBJ1-6	NA	NA	TGTGCCAGCAGTTCCAGGGGCGCTAGTTCACCCCTCCACTTT	CASSSRGASSPLHF
TRBV25-1	TRBJ1-3	NA	TRBD1	TGTGCCAGCAGGGGGGGGGACAGGGATGGCTCTGGAAACACCATATATTTT	CASRGGDRDGSGNTIYF
TRBV7-9	TRBJ2-1	once	TRBD1	TGTGCCAGCAGCCGACCGACAGGGAATGAGCAGTTCTTC	CASSRPTGNEQFF
TRBV4-3	TRBJ1-1	NA	NA	TGCGCCAGCAGCCAAGATTTCACAGGGCTAGCGAACACTGAAGCTTTCTTT	CASSQDFTGLANTEAFF
TRBV7-6	TRBJ1-5	NA	TRBD1	TGTGCCAGCAGCTCAACAGGGGGCAGGCAGCCCCAGCATTTT	CASSSTGGRQPQHF
TRBV5-6	TRBJ2-7	NA	TRBD1	TGTGCCAGCAGCTCAAAGGACAGGGGGAACTACGAGCAGTACTTC	CASSSKDRGNYEQYF
TRBV5-1	TRBJ2-2	NA	TRBD2	TGCGCCAGCAGCTTGGTACGGGGGGGATTTGTAACCGGGGAGCTGTTTTTT	CASSLVRGGFVTGELFF
TRBV7-6	TRBJ2-1	NA	TRBD2	TGTGCCAGCAGCTTAACAGTCGACCTAGCGGGATACGATGAGCAGTTCTTC	CASSLTVDLAGYDEQFF
TRBV19	TRBJ1-3	few	NA	TGTGCCAGTTCAGCTAGCTCTGGAAACACCATATATTTT	CASSASSGNTIYF
TRBV7-6	TRBJ2-7	NA	TRBD2	TGTGCCAGCAGCTCTTCCCCCGCGGGAGAGTGGTACGAGCAGTACTTC	CASSSSPAGEWYEQYF
TRBV5-1	TRBJ2-5	once	TRBD2	TGCGCCAGCCACGCGCGGGGGGACATACAAGAGACCCAGTACTTC	CASHARGDIQETQYF
TRBV9	TRBJ2-7	NA	NA	TGTGCCAGCAGCGTAGCCCCCAGGGCGGATGAGCAGTACTTC	CASSVAPRADEQYF
TRBV9	TRBJ1-1	NA	NA	TGTGCCAGCGGCACAGGGAACACTGAAGCTTTCTTT	CASGTGNTEAFF
TRBV29-1	TRBJ2-3	NA	TRBD1	TGCAGCGTAGCGACAGGGGGCACAGATACGCAGTATTTT	CSVATGGTDTQYF
TRBV30	TRBJ1-1	NA	TRBD1	TGTGCCTGGAGTGTCCCCAGGGGGATAAGTACTGAAGCTTTCTTT	CAWSVPRGISTEAFF
TRBV7-9	TRBJ2-7	NA	TRBD2	TGTGCCAGCAGCACCTGGGAGGGCTACGAGCAGTACTTC	CASSTWEGYEQYF
TRBV2	TRBJ1-5	NA	NA	TGTGCCAGCAGTGATAGGTCAGGGAGGCAGCCCCAGCATTTT	CASSDRSGRQPQHF